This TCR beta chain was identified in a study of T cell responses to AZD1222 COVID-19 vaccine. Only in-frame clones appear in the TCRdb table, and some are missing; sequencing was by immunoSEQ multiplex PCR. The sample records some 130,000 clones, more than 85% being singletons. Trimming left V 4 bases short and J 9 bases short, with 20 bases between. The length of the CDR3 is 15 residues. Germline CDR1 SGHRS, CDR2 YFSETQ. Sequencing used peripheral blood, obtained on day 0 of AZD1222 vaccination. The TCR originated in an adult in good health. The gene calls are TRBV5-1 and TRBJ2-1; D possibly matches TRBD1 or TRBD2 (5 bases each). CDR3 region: CASSLTDTPSGEQFF. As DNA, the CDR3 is TGCGCCAGCAGCCTCACGGACACCCCGAGCGGTGAGCAGTTCTTC.